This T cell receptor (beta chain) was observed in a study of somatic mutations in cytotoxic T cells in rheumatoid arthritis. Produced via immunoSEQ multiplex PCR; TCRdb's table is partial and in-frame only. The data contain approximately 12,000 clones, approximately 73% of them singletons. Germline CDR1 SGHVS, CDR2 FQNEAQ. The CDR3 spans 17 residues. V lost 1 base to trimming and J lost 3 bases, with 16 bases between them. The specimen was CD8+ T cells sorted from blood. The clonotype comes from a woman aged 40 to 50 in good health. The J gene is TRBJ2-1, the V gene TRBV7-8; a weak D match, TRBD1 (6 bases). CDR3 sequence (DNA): TGTGCCAGCAGCTTAGTAGCGACAGGCCTGGACTACAATGAGCAGTTCTTC. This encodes CASSLVATGLDYNEQFF.